These T cell receptor beta chains were read from a single sample in a study of naive and memory T cell subsets. TCRdb reprocessed the UMI-ligation and nested PCR reads via MiXCR and lists one record per CDR3 protein. This table has under 150,000 distinct CDR3 sequences, under 25% appearing once. The specimen sequenced was naive CD8+ T cells from blood. All receptors come from a human donor in good health. Both conserved end residues are part of each CDR3. D genes are given only for firm matches. Clone size appears in some rows only: once, few, many, or a class for an expanded clone.

size: -; D: -; V: TRBV27; J: TRBJ2-1; DNA: TGTGCCAGCTCTCTGCACCCTGGGGAGCAGTTCTTC; CDR3: CASSLHPGEQFF
size: -; D: TRBD1; V: TRBV2; J: TRBJ1-1; DNA: TGTGCCAGGGGGACAGGGGGTATCACTGAAGCTTTCTTT; CDR3: CARGTGGITEAFF
size: -; D: -; V: TRBV6-2/TRBV6-3; J: TRBJ1-5; DNA: TGTGCCAGCAGTTACTCGATTCAGGTAGATCAGCCCCAGCATTTT; CDR3: CASSYSIQVDQPQHF
size: few; D: TRBD2; V: TRBV4-1; J: TRBJ2-7; DNA: TGCGCCAGCAGCCCGACCTCGGGACTAGCGACCTACGAGCAGTACTTC; CDR3: CASSPTSGLATYEQYF
size: -; D: -; V: TRBV2; J: TRBJ2-5; DNA: TGTGCCAGCAGTGTCGGGGAAGGGGGGGAGACCCAGTACTTC; CDR3: CASSVGEGGETQYF
size: few; D: -; V: TRBV30; J: TRBJ1-5; DNA: TGTGCCTGGAGTGTCTTAGGGAATCAGCCCCAGCATTTT; CDR3: CAWSVLGNQPQHF
size: few; D: -; V: TRBV9; J: TRBJ1-1; DNA: TGTGCCAGCAGCGTAGGATCGGGGTATAACACTGAAGCTTTCTTT; CDR3: CASSVGSGYNTEAFF
size: -; D: -; V: TRBV24-1; J: TRBJ2-3; DNA: TGTGCCACCAGTCCGTCAGGGTGGAGCACAGATACGCAGTATTTT; CDR3: CATSPSGWSTDTQYF
size: -; D: TRBD2; V: TRBV6-6; J: TRBJ2-7; DNA: TGTGCCAGCAGTTACTCGGGAGGGCCGAGAGAGCAGTACTTC; CDR3: CASSYSGGPREQYF
size: -; D: -; V: TRBV10-3; J: TRBJ2-7; DNA: TGTGCCATCAGTGATGCGTCGGTAATTTACGAGCAGTACTTC; CDR3: CAISDASVIYEQYF
size: -; D: -; V: TRBV29-1; J: TRBJ2-1; DNA: TGCAGCGTTGAAGTCGGGAGACGGAATGAGCAGTTCTTC; CDR3: CSVEVGRRNEQFF
size: -; D: -; V: TRBV29-1; J: TRBJ2-7; DNA: TGCAGCGTTGAAGATAGTGTGGAGCAGTACTTC; CDR3: CSVEDSVEQYF
size: -; D: -; V: TRBV6-1; J: TRBJ2-7; DNA: TGTGCCAGCAGTGAAGTAGAACCAGAAGACTACGAGCAGTACTTC; CDR3: CASSEVEPEDYEQYF
size: few; D: -; V: TRBV28; J: TRBJ2-4; DNA: TGTGCCAGCAGTTCCGGGGACATTCAGTACTTC; CDR3: CASSSGDIQYF
size: -; D: TRBD2; V: TRBV14; J: TRBJ2-1; DNA: TGTGCCAGCAGCCAAGTCGCGGGAGGTATTTTACTTTACAATGAGCAGTTCTTC; CDR3: CASSQVAGGILLYNEQFF
size: -; D: TRBD2; V: TRBV6-2/TRBV6-3; J: TRBJ2-7; DNA: TGTGCCAGCAGTTACTTAGCGGGAGGGGGCTACGAGCAGTACTTC; CDR3: CASSYLAGGGYEQYF
size: few; D: TRBD2; V: TRBV14; J: TRBJ2-7; DNA: TGTGCCAGCAGCCTCTTAGCGGGAGTGGACTACGAGCAGTACTTC; CDR3: CASSLLAGVDYEQYF
size: few; D: TRBD1; V: TRBV7-2; J: TRBJ2-7; DNA: TGTGCCAGCAGCTCGGACAGGGATGCGGAGCAGTACTTC; CDR3: CASSSDRDAEQYF
size: -; D: -; V: TRBV4-1; J: TRBJ2-3; DNA: TGCGCCAGCAGCCAAGCTCTAGCAGGAGATACGCAGTATTTT; CDR3: CASSQALAGDTQYF
size: -; D: -; V: TRBV10-3; J: TRBJ2-1; DNA: TGTGCCATCAGTGAGTCGCTAGGGACCTCCTACAATGAGCAGTTCTTC; CDR3: CAISESLGTSYNEQFF
size: -; D: -; V: TRBV14; J: TRBJ2-1; DNA: TGTGCCAGCAGCCAAGTGGGCGACAATGAGCAGTTCTTC; CDR3: CASSQVGDNEQFF
size: -; D: TRBD1; V: TRBV7-3; J: TRBJ2-1; DNA: TGTGCCAGCAGCTTAACGCCCACAGGGGCGTGGGACAATGAGCAGTTCTTC; CDR3: CASSLTPTGAWDNEQFF
size: few; D: TRBD1; V: TRBV5-1; J: TRBJ2-7; DNA: TGCGCCAGCAGTTACGGGACAGATTACGAGCAGTACTTC; CDR3: CASSYGTDYEQYF
size: many; D: TRBD2; V: TRBV7-6; J: TRBJ2-3; DNA: TGTGCCAGCAGCGACCGGACTAGCGATAGCACAGATACGCAGTATTTT; CDR3: CASSDRTSDSTDTQYF
size: few; D: TRBD2; V: TRBV28; J: TRBJ2-7; DNA: TGTGCCAGCAGTTGGCCCAAGAAGCGGGAGGACTCCTACGAGCAGTACTTC; CDR3: CASSWPKKREDSYEQYF
size: few; D: -; V: TRBV20-1; J: TRBJ2-5; DNA: TGCAGTGCTAGAGATCTGAATGGACTACAAGAGACCCAGTACTTC; CDR3: CSARDLNGLQETQYF
size: few; D: -; V: TRBV27; J: TRBJ1-2; DNA: TGTGCCAGCAGCGACGGCTATGGCTACACCTTC; CDR3: CASSDGYGYTF
size: -; D: TRBD1; V: TRBV5-4; J: TRBJ2-1; DNA: TGTGCCAGCAGCTTCCCCGGACAGGGAGAGAATGAGCAGTTCTTC; CDR3: CASSFPGQGENEQFF
size: -; D: TRBD2; V: TRBV20-1; J: TRBJ2-7; DNA: TGCAGTGCTAGAGCCTATTGGGTAGCGGGAGAATTTGAGCAGTACTTC; CDR3: CSARAYWVAGEFEQYF
size: many; D: -; V: TRBV20-1; J: TRBJ2-4; DNA: TGCAGTGCTAGAGAACCCCCCGGCAGCCCAGCCAAAAACATTCAGTACTTC; CDR3: CSAREPPGSPAKNIQYF
size: -; D: -; V: TRBV6-1; J: TRBJ2-3; DNA: TGTGCCAGCAGTGAAACGGGGCGCACAGATACGCAGTATTTT; CDR3: CASSETGRTDTQYF
size: -; D: -; V: TRBV5-1; J: TRBJ2-4; DNA: TGCGCCAGCAAGGAGGACAGCGAAAACATTCAGTACTTC; CDR3: CASKEDSENIQYF
size: -; D: -; V: TRBV28; J: TRBJ2-7; DNA: TGTGCCAGCAAGCAGGGCCGATCCTACGAGCAGTACTTC; CDR3: CASKQGRSYEQYF
size: -; D: TRBD1; V: TRBV2; J: TRBJ2-5; DNA: TGTGCCAGCAGAGAGCTTAAAGGGGGCGCGGGTGAAGAGACCCAGTACTTC; CDR3: CASRELKGGAGEETQYF
size: -; D: -; V: TRBV29-1; J: TRBJ2-7; DNA: TGCAGCGTTGAAGAAGGGACCCTGGGGGAGCAGTACTTC; CDR3: CSVEEGTLGEQYF
size: -; D: -; V: TRBV4-2; J: TRBJ2-3; DNA: TGTGCCAGCAGCCCCGCCCCCGGGGATACGCAGTATTTT; CDR3: CASSPAPGDTQYF
size: -; D: -; V: TRBV25-1; J: TRBJ1-2; DNA: TGTGCCAGCAGGGGCGGCCCCCGGAGCTACACCTTC; CDR3: CASRGGPRSYTF
size: once; D: -; V: TRBV11-2; J: TRBJ2-3; DNA: TGTGCCAGCAGCTTCGAGGGGGATGGGGCAGATACGCAGTATTTT; CDR3: CASSFEGDGADTQYF
size: -; D: -; V: TRBV19; J: TRBJ2-2; DNA: TGTGCCAGTCGACAGGCATCCGGGGAGCTGTTTTTT; CDR3: CASRQASGELFF